The 20 T cell receptor beta chains below all came from one sample that was sequenced in a study of cytotoxic CD8 clonotypes in ibrutinib-treated CLL. Repertoires were generated with immunoSEQ multiplex PCR, while TCRdb's copy carries only in-frame clones and drops some. The profile shows tens of thousands of clones, approximately 87% of them singletons. The sample here was PBMCs, taken after 24 months of ibrutinib treatment. The receptors shown here come from a human donor with chronic lymphocytic leukemia.

The chain employs TRBV5-5 and TRBJ2-5; TRBD1 agrees at 8 bases. The V segment lost 4 bases and the J segment 5 bases; nucleotides outside the gene matches: 13. Germline V gene lookup returns CDR1 SGHKS and CDR2 YYEKEE (reference sequence). The CDR3 totals 16 residues. The CDR3 protein is CASSLDRENPWETQYF. DNA for the CDR3: TGTGCCAGCAGCCTGGACAGGGAGAACCCCTGGGAGACCCAGTACTTC.

V usage is TRBV9 and J usage is TRBJ2-1; 8 bases agree with TRBD2. Germline trimming cut 0 bases from V and 3 bases from J; bases unmatched to any gene: 8. This CDR3 has 17 residues. Germline-derived CDR1 and CDR2 are SGDLS and YYNGEE. The CDR3 loop reads CASSVGPLSGIYNEQFF. The CDR3, as DNA: TGTGCCAGCAGCGTAGGTCCCCTTAGCGGGATCTACAATGAGCAGTTCTTC.

This rearrangement joins TRBV6-1 to TRBJ2-7, with TRBD2 identical over 8 bases. This CDR3 has 14 amino acids. V was pared by 6 bases and J by 0 bases, with 4 bases of the junction left unmatched. Germline V gene data show CDR1 as MNHNS and CDR2 as SASEGT. The CDR3 nucleotides are TGTGCCAGCAGGACTAGCGAAAACTCCTACGAGCAGTACTTC. Translated: CASRTSENSYEQYF.

The chain's CDR3 is CASRTESGNTIYF. CDR3 nucleotides: TGCGCCAGCAGAACAGAGTCTGGAAACACCATATATTTT. The chain links TRBV5-1 to TRBJ1-3; D is uncertain. This CDR3 comprises 13 residues. Germline values: CDR1 SGHRS, CDR2 YFSETQ. Trimming shortened V by 5 bases and J by 1 base, and 7 bases separated the two germline ends. The variable domain in full, completed from reference TRBV5-1 and TRBJ1-3, reads KAGVTQTPRYLIKTRGQQVTLSCSPISGHRSVSWYQQTPGQGLQFLFEYFSETQRNKGNFPGRFSGRQFSNSRSEMNVSTLELGDSALYLCASRTESGNTIYFGEGSWLTVV.

The chain has TRBV6-1 and TRBJ2-3; no definite D call. Germline loops: CDR1 MNHNS, CDR2 SASEGT. The CDR3 length is 14 residues. V was trimmed by 5 bases and J by 3 bases, leaving 12 bases between them. CDR3 sequence (DNA): TGTGCCAGCAGTCTAGGCCTCACTACAGATACGCAGTATTTT. Translated: CASSLGLTTDTQYF.

This clone was seen just once. For the CDR3, the DNA is TGCAGCGTACGGACCGCGGGGCAGCCCCAGCATTTT. The encoded protein is CSVRTAGQPQHF. The chain joins TRBV29-1 to TRBJ1-5; the D is unclear. The CDR3 extends over 12 amino acids. Trimming pared 6 bases from V and 7 bases from J, leaving 13 bases between. Germline CDR1 is SQVTM and CDR2 is ANQGSEA.

The CDR3 DNA follows: TGTGCCAGCAGTTTATCAAGACAGGCCACCTACGAGCAGTACTTC. This encodes CASSLSRQATYEQYF. The J gene is TRBJ2-7, the V gene TRBV27, with D possibly TRBD1 on 6 matching bases. Germline CDR1 reads MNHEY; CDR2 reads SMNVEV (reference sequence). This CDR3 has 15 residues. Deletions cut 0 bases from V and 2 bases from J, with 11 bases between.

This rearrangement joins TRBV28 to TRBJ2-1; TRBD2 aligns across 12 bases. Unmatched junction bases numbered 2, after V lost 10 bases and J lost 1 base. The CDR3 totals 14 residues. Looked up from germline, CDR1 is MDHEN and CDR2 is SYDVKM. The CDR3 loop is CATGLAGSYNEQFF. CDR3 coding DNA: TGTGCCACCGGACTAGCGGGATCCTACAATGAGCAGTTCTTC. Using reference TRBV28 and TRBJ2-1 for the parts outside the CDR3, the full variable domain is DVKVTQSSRYLVKRTGEKVFLECVQDMDHENMFWYRQDPGLGLRLIYFSYDVKMKEKGDIPEGYSVSREKKERFSLILESASTNQTSMYLCATGLAGSYNEQFFGPGTRLTVL.

This clone has a single count. The chain combines TRBV10-3 with TRBJ1-1, with 9 bases lining up with TRBD1. Germline CDR1 is ENHRY and CDR2 is SYGVKD. The CDR3 is 15 residues long. After removal of 10 bases from V and 4 bases from J, the junction contained 13 bases not matched to a gene. CDR3 coding DNA: TGTGCCACCACAACGGGCCTACAGGGGGCCACTGAAGCTTTCTTT. This encodes CATTTGLQGATEAFF.

This clone was observed once. The V gene is TRBV27, the J gene TRBJ1-3, with D uncertain. The CDR3 covers 15 residues. V lost 2 bases, J lost 4 bases, and 12 bases lay in between. Germline CDR1 reads MNHEY; CDR2 reads SMNVEV (reference sequence). CDR3 coding DNA: TGTGCCAGCAGTTTAGCCGGACTACGGGGAAACACCATATATTTT. It codes for CASSLAGLRGNTIYF.

The chain couples TRBV29-1 to TRBJ2-1; D is perhaps TRBD1 (6 bases). The CDR3 runs to 13 residues. The germline V and J ends were trimmed by 3 bases and 4 bases, with 10 bases remaining between them. Per the germline V gene, CDR1 is SQVTM and CDR2 is ANQGSEA. The CDR3, as DNA: TGCAGCGTTGACGAGACAGGTTACAATGAGCAGTTCTTC. Amino acid sequence: CSVDETGYNEQFF.

This clone was counted once. V usage is TRBV6-1 and J usage is TRBJ2-3; no reliable D call. The V gene's germline CDR1 is MNHNS and CDR2 SASEGT. V lost 2 bases, J lost 0 bases, and 12 bases lay in between. The CDR3 spans 16 residues. CDR3 DNA: TGTGCCAGCAGTGAAAGCCGGCAGACCAGCACAGATACGCAGTATTTT. Translating gives CASSESRQTSTDTQYF.

The rearrangement joins TRBV5-1 to TRBJ1-2; no definite D call. CDR3 length: 14 amino acids. The V end lost 0 bases, the J end lost 8 bases, and 14 bases lay between the germline ends. Germline CDR1 is SGHRS and CDR2 is YFSETQ. CDR3 residues: CASSLDGQDDGYTF. CDR3 sequence (DNA): TGCGCCAGCAGCTTGGACGGTCAGGACGACGGCTACACCTTC.

This chain connects TRBV7-3 to TRBJ2-1; D gene uncertain. The CDR3 consists of 13 residues. In germline, CDR1 is SGHTA, CDR2 FQGTGA. The V end lost 4 bases, the J end lost 2 bases, and 6 bases lay between the germline ends. The CDR3 reads CASSSRAYNEQFF. The CDR3 DNA follows: TGTGCCAGCAGCTCTCGAGCCTACAATGAGCAGTTCTTC.

Only a few counts were recorded for this clone. The chain is built from TRBV11-1 and TRBJ1-1, with TRBD1 as a possible D gene (5 bases). Germline V gene lookup returns CDR1 SGHAT and CDR2 FQDESV (reference sequence). V lost 3 bases and J 11 bases, leaving 13 bases between the germline ends. This CDR3 has 12 amino acids. The CDR3, as DNA: TGTGCCAGCAGCTTCTCAGGGAGTGGGGCTTTCTTT. This codes for CASSFSGSGAFF. The variable domain in full, with the rest retrieved from reference TRBV11-1 and TRBJ1-1, is EAEVAQSPRYKITEKSQAVAFWCDPISGHATLYWYRQILGQGPELLVQFQDESVVDDSQLPKDRFSAERLKGVDSTLKIQPAELGDSAMYLCASSFSGSGAFFGQGTRLTVV.

V gene TRBV7-9 combines with J gene TRBJ1-4, with no clear D. Germline V gives CDR1 SEHNR, CDR2 FQNEAQ (reference sequence). Trimming took off 5 bases at V and 5 bases at J, with 9 bases between the two ends. The CDR3 length is 13 residues. This CDR3 reads CASSPYPNEKLFF. Written as DNA, the CDR3 is TGTGCCAGCAGCCCATATCCAAATGAAAAACTGTTTTTT.

Of note for this clone: Other DNA sequences in the sample encode the same CDR3. The chain uses TRBV4-2 and TRBJ2-2; D remains unclear. Germline values: CDR1 LGHNA, CDR2 YNFKEQ. V lost 3 bases, J lost 4 bases, and 3 bases lay in between. CDR3 length: 12 residues. CDR3 nucleotides: TGTGCCAGCAGCCAGGCCACCGGGGAGCTGTTTTTT. Protein sequence: CASSQATGELFF.

The gene calls are TRBV30 and TRBJ2-5, with a weak D call TRBD2 (6 bases). The germline CDR1 and CDR2 sequences are GTSNPN and SVGIG (reference sequence). The CDR3 has 12 amino acids. V was pared by 3 bases and J by 8 bases, with 13 bases between. CDR3 region: CAWRTRGGTQYF. CDR3 DNA: TGTGCCTGGAGGACTAGGGGTGGAACCCAGTACTTC.

The chain couples TRBV13 to TRBJ2-4; no definite D call. Germline lookup yields CDR1 PRHDT and CDR2 FYEKMQ (reference sequence). V lost 8 bases and J 0 bases, leaving 11 bases between the germline ends. There are 14 residues in the CDR3. CDR3: CASPLSVAKNIQYF. The CDR3 nucleotides are TGTGCCAGCCCCCTTTCTGTAGCCAAAAACATTCAGTACTTC.

This chain links TRBV7-2 with TRBJ2-5; 8 nucleotides line up with TRBD1. The CDR3 has 14 residues. Germline V lookup: CDR1 SGHTA, CDR2 FQGNSA. The J segment lost 5 bases and the V segment lost 5 bases, leaving 7 bases of the junction unmatched. CDR3 residues: CASSPGGARETQYF. The CDR3 DNA reads as TGTGCCAGCAGCCCAGGGGGCGCGAGGGAGACCCAGTACTTC.